This TCR beta chain was captured in a study of blood T cell repertoires in COVID-19. The wider study: Samples taken during acute and convalescent COVID-19 were collected in the United States, Italy and Spain.

Libraries were prepared by immunoSEQ multiplex PCR; TCRdb keeps only in-frame clonotypes and omits some of them. In the table there are around 130,000 clones, 75% to 90% of which are singletons. The CDR3 is 15 residues long. V lost 4 bases to trimming and J lost 5 bases; unmatched junction nucleotides: 3. Germline V gene sequence: CDR1 SGHRS, CDR2 YFSETQ. V usage is TRBV5-1 and J usage is TRBJ2-1; 13 nucleotides align to TRBD2. This receptor was taken from a human donor in a cohort sampled during active COVID-19. Sequenced: peripheral blood. As DNA, the CDR3 is TGCGCCAGCAGCCTACTAGCGGGGGGGAACAATGAGCAGTTCTTC. Encoded protein: CASSLLAGGNNEQFF.